The 4 T cell receptor beta chains below come from one sample, sequenced in a study of T cells in Graves' hyperthyroidism and ophthalmopathy. Researchers amplified the TCR beta CDR3 regions from RNA transcripts. The primer set for the first-round RT-PCR of the TCR CDR3 was HTBI. TCRdb used MiXCR to reprocess the multiplex PCR reads, holding one entry per CDR3 protein. The sample has some 770,000 distinct CDR3 sequences, less than 20% seen once. The sample consisted of blood. These receptors all come from a man between 18 and 29 years old with Graves' hyperthyroidism.

This rearrangement joins TRBV2 to TRBJ1-5; TRBD1 matches at 8 bases. The CDR3 is 13 residues long. Trimming at V came to 6 bases and at J to 6 bases, leaving 4 bases not matched to a gene. CDR1 is SNHLY, CDR2 FYNNEI, per germline. The CDR3 bases are TGTGCCAGCAGCCGGACAGGGATTCAGCCCCAGCATTTT. It encodes CASSRTGIQPQHF.

This clonotype was counted ten times or more. The CDR3 nucleotides are TGCAGTGCTAGAGATGCACTAGCTGACGAGCAGTACTTC. Amino acids: CSARDALADEQYF. This chain uses TRBV20-1 with TRBJ2-7; weak D call: TRBD2 (6 bases). The CDR3 loop spans 13 amino acids. V lost 0 bases to trimming and J lost 5 bases, with 11 bases between them. Germline V gene lookup returns CDR1 DFQATT and CDR2 SNEGSKA (reference sequence).

In its sample, this clonotype was seen many times. The J gene is TRBJ2-3, the V gene TRBV30, with TRBD2 matching over 10 bases. Losses at the gene ends were 2 bases for V and 6 bases for J; bases not matched to a gene: 11. CDR1 is GTSNPN and CDR2 is SVGIG in the germline V gene (reference sequence). CDR3 length: 16 amino acids. The CDR3: CAWSPDSSGSTDTQYF. CDR3 sequence (DNA): TGTGCCTGGAGTCCCGATTCTAGCGGGAGTACGGATACGCAGTATTTT.

The sample holds many counts of this clonotype. The CDR3 nucleotides are TGTGCCAGCAGCGTAGGTGACGGGAGGGCGGGTTACGAGCAGTACTTC. Protein: CASSVGDGRAGYEQYF. The gene calls are TRBV9 and TRBJ2-7, with 8 bases lining up with TRBD2. Trimming took 0 bases from V and 4 from J; bases not matched to a gene: 9. The CDR3 is 16 amino acids. CDR1 and CDR2 from the germline V gene are SGDLS and YYNGEE.